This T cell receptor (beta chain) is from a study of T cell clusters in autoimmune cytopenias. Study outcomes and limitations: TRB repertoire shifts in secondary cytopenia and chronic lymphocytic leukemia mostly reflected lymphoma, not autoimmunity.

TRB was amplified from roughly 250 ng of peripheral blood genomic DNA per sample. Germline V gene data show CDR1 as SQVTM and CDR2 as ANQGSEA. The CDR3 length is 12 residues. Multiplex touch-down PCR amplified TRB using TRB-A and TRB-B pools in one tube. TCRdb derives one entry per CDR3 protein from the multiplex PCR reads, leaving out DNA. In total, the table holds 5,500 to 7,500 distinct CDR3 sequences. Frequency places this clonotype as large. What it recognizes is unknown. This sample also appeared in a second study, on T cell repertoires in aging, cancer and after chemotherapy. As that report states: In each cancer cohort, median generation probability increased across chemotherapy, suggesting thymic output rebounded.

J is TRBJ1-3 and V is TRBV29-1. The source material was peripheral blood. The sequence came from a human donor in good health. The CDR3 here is CSVVSDGNTIYF.